This T cell receptor (beta chain) was sequenced for a study of graft-versus-host responses after intestinal transplantation. At the level of the study: Every recipient underwent anti-thymocyte globulin induction, then tacrolimus and steroids for roughly 3 years. Study-level findings and limits: HvG clone declines early post-transplant were associated with peak circulating GvH levels.

Method: immunoSEQ multiplex PCR; TCRdb's copy keeps in-frame clones and lacks some. Among over 40,000 clones listed, 85% to 95% were seen once. Trimming took off 2 bases at V and 3 bases at J, with 8 bases between the two ends. This CDR3 spans 13 amino acids. Germline loops: CDR1 MNHEY, CDR2 SMNVEV (reference sequence). Of note for this clone: Its antigen is as yet unknown.

This rearrangement joins TRBV27 to TRBJ2-7; D call uncertain. The source of this sequence is a human patient who received an intestinal transplant, so some T cells may come from the graft donor. Sample: PBMCs, taken 750 to 800 days after a first intestinal transplant, on the day of a second. CDR3 sequence: CASSLQADYEQYF. The CDR3 coding sequence is TGTGCCAGCAGTTTACAGGCAGACTACGAGCAGTACTTC.